What follows are 14 T cell receptor beta chains derived from one specimen sequenced in a study of blood T cells in healthy people across ages. A sample-barcoded 5' primer and a J-beta primer mix were used in a second PCR of roughly 6 to 12 cycles. TCRdb used MiXCR to reprocess the 5' RACE reads, holding one entry per CDR3 protein. This table has some 1,500,000 distinct CDR3 sequences, under 55% appearing once. Source material: blood. These receptors came from a woman younger than 30 in good health.

V gene TRBV3-1 combines with J gene TRBJ1-6; possible D gene TRBD1, 5 bases. V was shortened by 5 bases and J by 5 bases, with 13 bases between the two germline ends. Germline V gives CDR1 LGHDT, CDR2 YNNKEL (reference sequence). This CDR3 comprises 15 residues. CDR3 protein: CASSTGTADNSPLHF. Written as DNA, the CDR3 is TGTGCCAGCAGCACGGGGACCGCCGATAATTCACCCCTCCACTTT. Full variable domain (rest looked up from reference TRBV3-1 and TRBJ1-6): DTAVSQTPKYLVTQMGNDKSIKCEQNLGHDTMYWYKQDSKKFLKIMFSYNNKELIINETVPNRFSPKSPDKAHLNLHINSLELGDSAVYFCASSTGTADNSPLHFGNGTRLTVT.

This clonotype was found a few times. The J gene is TRBJ2-5, the V gene TRBV18; D is ambiguous. The CDR3 runs to 13 residues. Germline CDR1 KGHSH, CDR2 LQKENI. The ends were cut back, 2 bases at V and 4 bases at J, with 8 bases in the middle. The CDR3 DNA reads TGTGCCAGCTCACCAAAGGATCTAGAGACCCAGTACTTC. This sequence encodes CASSPKDLETQYF.

This clonotype was observed a handful of times. The chain is built from TRBV20-1 and TRBJ1-3; a possible D gene is TRBD1 (5 bases). In germline, CDR1 is DFQATT, CDR2 SNEGSKA (reference sequence). The CDR3 is 12 amino acids. V was trimmed by 2 bases and J by 6 bases, leaving 8 bases between them. CDR3 nucleotides: TGCAGTGCTAGAACAGGACTAAACACCATATATTTT. It translates to CSARTGLNTIYF.

The chain combines TRBV6-2 or TRBV6-3 with TRBJ2-5; D may be TRBD2 (5 bases). The germline CDR1 and CDR2 sequences are MNHEY and SVGEGT. With 10 bases removed from V and 0 bases from J, the gap between germline ends came to 12 bases. CDR3 length: 13 residues. The CDR3 protein is CATGISYQETQYF. In nucleotides, the CDR3 is TGTGCCACCGGGATCTCGTACCAAGAGACCCAGTACTTC.

This chain links TRBV20-1 with TRBJ1-2, with D perhaps matching TRBD1 (5 bases). Germline-derived CDR1 and CDR2 are DFQATT and SNEGSKA (reference sequence). This CDR3 region has 14 residues. V gave up 3 bases and J gave up 2 bases, with 13 bases separating them. The CDR3 DNA sequence: TGCAGTGCTAGTCCCCAGGGACCCAACTATGGCTACACCTTC. This encodes CSASPQGPNYGYTF.

The CDR3 DNA sequence: TGTGCCAGCAGTGCCGGGGGCGTTAGGCAGCCCCAGCATTTT. This gives the protein CASSAGGVRQPQHF. The V and J genes are TRBV6-1 and TRBJ1-5, with D perhaps TRBD1 (6 bases). The CDR3 is 14 amino acids. The germline V gene encodes CDR1 MNHNS and CDR2 SASEGT. V shed 4 bases and J shed 7 bases, with 14 bases lying between them.

This clonotype has a handful of counts. V is TRBV7-2 and J is TRBJ2-3; no firm D call. The CDR3 length is 15 residues. The germline V gene encodes CDR1 SGHTA and CDR2 FQGNSA. V was cut by 1 base and J by 6 bases, with 14 bases left in between. The CDR3 is CASSLDGTRLDTQYF. The CDR3 region has the DNA TGTGCCAGCAGCTTAGATGGTACCCGTCTGGATACGCAGTATTTT.

This clonotype was seen only a few times. This chain links TRBV4-1 with TRBJ2-1, with unresolved D. This CDR3 spans 15 amino acids. CDR1 is MGHRA and CDR2 is YSYEKL in the germline V gene. The germline V and J ends were trimmed by 6 bases and 0 bases, with 12 bases remaining between them. CDR3 sequence: CASRPYESSYNEQFF. The CDR3 DNA sequence: TGCGCCAGCAGACCCTACGAGAGCTCCTACAATGAGCAGTTCTTC.

The chain recombines TRBV7-2 with TRBJ1-4; the match to TRBD1 covers 8 bases. Germline lookup yields CDR1 SGHTA and CDR2 FQGNSA. V dropped 6 bases and J dropped 5; count of bases not matched to a gene: 11. The CDR3 contains 16 residues. CDR3 bases: TGTGCCAGCAGACTAGGACAGGGATGGCCAAATGAAAAACTGTTTTTT. Its translation is CASRLGQGWPNEKLFF.

The CDR3 nucleotides read TGTGCCAGCAGCTTACAGGAGGGCTGGACTGAAGCTTTCTTT. Protein: CASSLQEGWTEAFF. The chain links TRBV11-2 to TRBJ1-1; D is undetermined. The ends were cut back, 2 bases at V and 5 bases at J, with 12 bases in the middle. Germline assignment: CDR1 SGHAT and CDR2 FQNNGV. This CDR3 is 14 amino acids long.

V gene TRBV24-1 combines with J gene TRBJ2-3; D is perhaps TRBD2 (5 bases). Germline V gene sequence: CDR1 KGHDR, CDR2 SFDVKD. V lost 3 bases to trimming and J lost 1 base, with 10 bases between them. The length of the CDR3 is 15 residues. This CDR3 reads CATSDPRERTDTQYF. CDR3 bases: TGTGCCACCAGTGATCCCCGGGAACGCACAGATACGCAGTATTTT.

The V and J genes are TRBV6-6 and TRBJ2-7; the match to TRBD2 covers 12 bases. Germline V gives CDR1 MNHNY, CDR2 SVGAGI (reference sequence). The V and J ends lost 7 bases and 9 bases, in that order; junction bases with no gene match: 13. The CDR3 extends over 15 amino acids. Written as DNA, the CDR3 is TGTGCCAGCACTAGCGGGGGGGCCCCCGGGCGGGTGCAGTACTTC. It yields the protein CASTSGGAPGRVQYF.

The chain uses TRBV5-6 and TRBJ2-4; D is undetermined. The J call is doubtful: the DNA matches TRBJ2-7 better. The CDR3 is 15 amino acids. Looked up from germline, CDR1 is SGHDT and CDR2 is YYEEEE. Written as DNA, the CDR3 is TGTGCCAGCAGTCCCGTCAAGCGCCAAGCCTACGAGCAGTACTTC. Translating it yields CASSPVKRQAYEQYF.

The chain employs TRBV20-1 and TRBJ2-1; TRBD2 matches 8 bases. The V and J ends lost 0 bases and 4 bases, in that order; junction bases with no gene match: 5. Germline V gives CDR1 DFQATT, CDR2 SNEGSKA (reference sequence). This CDR3 comprises 15 residues. The CDR3 region has the DNA TGCAGTGCTAGAGATCAAGCGGGGGTGTACAATGAGCAGTTCTTC. It encodes CSARDQAGVYNEQFF.